This TCR beta chain was retrieved from a study of T cells in Graves' hyperthyroidism and ophthalmopathy. The source material, RNA transcripts, was used to amplify TCR beta CDR3 regions. The HTBI primer set served for first-round RT-PCR of the TCR CDR3. TCRdb itself ran the multiplex PCR reads through MiXCR, one entry per CDR3 protein. The table records some 270,000 distinct CDR3 sequences, around 24% of them present only once. This clonotype showed up many times. This CDR3 has 13 amino acids. In germline, CDR1 is SGHVS, CDR2 FQNEAQ. Trimming took 3 bases from V and 3 from J, leaving 6 bases between them. Enrolled ophthalmopathy patients presented with a Clinical Activity Score of at least 3, a NOSPECS grade of at least 4, and disease duration under 3 months. Patients showing uncontrolled infection, other autoimmune disease, pregnancy or lactation were ineligible. Diagnoses used clinical symptoms, serum thyroxine and TRAb, thyroid ultrasound and orbital computed tomography. Fresh 10 ml peripheral blood yielded PBMCs.

This receptor was taken from a woman in her thirties or forties with Graves' ophthalmopathy. Source material: blood. The rearrangement links TRBV7-8 to TRBJ1-5; unclear D gene. CDR3 loop: CASSLTVNQPQHF. CDR3 in DNA: TGTGCCAGCAGCTTGACGGTCAATCAGCCCCAGCATTTT.